The rows below give T cell receptor beta chains drawn from one sample of a study of CD8 T cells in Susac syndrome. TCRdb processed the immunoSEQ multiplex PCR reads anew with MiXCR; each CDR3 protein has one entry. The table has 250,000 to 300,000 distinct CDR3 sequences, approximately 85% seen once. Sequencing used CD8+ T cells from PBMCs. The receptors come from a human donor with multiple sclerosis. The conserved cysteine and the conserved F or W are not part of the CDR3 here. The order of the fields is V gene, D gene, CDR3 protein. A D gene is named only where the DNA matches it firmly.

V: TRBV27; D: -; CDR3: ASSLSSSGNTEAF
V: TRBV28; D: TRBD2; CDR3: ASSLLAEIYEQY
V: TRBV5-6; D: TRBD1; CDR3: ASSSGTVSYSNQPQH
V: TRBV7-9; D: TRBD1; CDR3: ASSPRTGLHEKLF
V: TRBV4-2; D: -; CDR3: ASSQDWGRGTTAF
V: TRBV7-9; D: TRBD1; CDR3: ASSAGQGEEKLF
V: TRBV7-2; D: TRBD1; CDR3: ASSARQGRSYNEQF
V: TRBV29-1; D: -; CDR3: SVLSAYGYT
V: TRBV4-3; D: TRBD1; CDR3: ASSQDPWTGVNNEQF
V: TRBV24-1; D: TRBD2; CDR3: ATSEGQRGDTGELF
V: TRBV11-3; D: -; CDR3: ASSLSYEGEETQY
V: TRBV19; D: TRBD2; CDR3: ASSPGAAGGPYEQF
V: TRBV4-3; D: TRBD2; CDR3: ASSQELTSGRAGEQY
V: TRBV25-1; D: TRBD1; CDR3: ASEQGGYEQY
V: TRBV27; D: -; CDR3: ASSFLGGTQPQH
V: TRBV5-1; D: -; CDR3: ASSESRGAPDTQY
V: TRBV30; D: -; CDR3: AWSGGRESWRTDTQY
V: TRBV11-2; D: -; CDR3: ASSLGTPGYT
V: TRBV28; D: -; CDR3: ASSSKWELF
V: TRBV29-1; D: TRBD1; CDR3: SQTGAFRKDTEAF